The rows below give T cell receptor beta chains drawn from one sample of a study of T cell responses to AZD1222 COVID-19 vaccine. TCRdb keeps only in-frame clones here, not all; method: immunoSEQ multiplex PCR. This table has 45,000 to 65,000 clones, approximately 90% appearing once. Here the sequenced sample was peripheral blood, taken 28 days after the second AZD1222 dose. These receptors all come from an adult who received the AZD1222 COVID-19 vaccine. CDR3s include the opening cysteine and the closing phenylalanine or tryptophan. D genes are given only for firm matches. Some rows mark clone size as missing; the rest say once, few, many or name a class of expanded clone.

TRBV7-6	TRBJ2-1	TRBD2	NA	CASSLAVAGGYNEQFF	TGTGCCAGCAGCTTAGCGGTAGCGGGAGGGTACAATGAGCAGTTCTTC
TRBV28	TRBJ1-1	NA	NA	CASSLTTGMNTEAFF	TGTGCCAGCAGCTTAACCACAGGGATGAACACTGAAGCTTTCTTT
TRBV19	TRBJ1-6	TRBD1	NA	CASSIAGQGVYSPLHF	TGTGCCAGTAGTATAGCGGGACAGGGGGTTTATTCACCCCTCCACTTT
TRBV5-4	TRBJ1-5	TRBD1	NA	CASSLGTGNQPQHF	TGTGCCAGCAGCCTCGGGACAGGCAATCAGCCCCAGCATTTT
TRBV27	TRBJ1-4	NA	few	CASSLVAGGSTNEKLFF	TGTGCCAGCAGTTTAGTTGCGGGGGGCTCCACTAATGAAAAACTGTTTTTT
TRBV7-9	TRBJ1-1	TRBD1	NA	CASSPGTGRELAFF	TGTGCCAGCAGCCCCGGGACAGGGAGGGAGTTAGCTTTCTTT
TRBV25-1	TRBJ2-3	NA	NA	CASSTSDTQYF	TGTGCCAGCAGTACTTCAGATACGCAGTATTTT
TRBV30	TRBJ1-3	NA	once	CAWSPPRFPGNTIYF	TGTGCCTGGAGTCCCCCACGCTTCCCTGGAAACACCATATATTTT
TRBV23-1	TRBJ1-5	NA	NA	CASSQPSDSWGDGNQPQHF	TGCGCCAGCAGTCAACCGAGCGACTCCTGGGGGGACGGCAATCAGCCCCAGCATTTT
TRBV29-1	TRBJ2-3	NA	NA	CSGGGGSGTDTQYF	TGCAGCGGGGGGGGCGGGAGCGGCACAGATACGCAGTATTTT
TRBV7-3	TRBJ2-1	NA	NA	CASSLTAASSYNEQFF	TGTGCCAGCAGCTTAACGGCGGCCAGCTCCTACAATGAGCAGTTCTTC
TRBV3-1/TRBV3-2	TRBJ2-7	TRBD2	NA	CASSQEVGRPYEQYF	TGTGCCAGCAGCCAAGAGGTCGGGAGGCCCTACGAGCAGTACTTC
TRBV4-1	TRBJ1-5	NA	few	CASSQGLGAGWQPQHF	TGCGCCAGCAGCCAAGGTCTGGGGGCAGGATGGCAGCCCCAGCATTTT
TRBV3-1/TRBV3-2	TRBJ2-1	NA	NA	CASSQDFSSEQFF	TGTGCCAGCAGCCAAGATTTCAGCAGTGAGCAGTTCTTC
TRBV19	TRBJ2-1	TRBD2	NA	CASSMRLAGGEQFF	TGTGCCAGTAGTATGAGACTAGCGGGAGGTGAGCAGTTCTTC
TRBV15	TRBJ2-3	NA	NA	CATSRDGSLTDTQYF	TGTGCCACCAGCAGAGACGGGAGTCTGACAGATACGCAGTATTTT
TRBV30	TRBJ1-1	NA	NA	CAWNRVNSEAFF	TGTGCCTGGAACAGGGTCAACTCTGAAGCTTTCTTT
TRBV6-5	TRBJ2-1	NA	few	CASSHTYNEQFF	TGTGCCAGCAGTCACACCTACAATGAGCAGTTCTTC
TRBV6-6	TRBJ2-7	TRBD2	NA	CASSYLAGGDEQYF	TGTGCCAGCAGTTACCTAGCGGGAGGGGACGAGCAGTACTTC
TRBV6-6	TRBJ1-1	NA	NA	CASSYSSQGTEAFF	TGTGCCAGCAGTTACTCGAGCCAGGGGACTGAAGCTTTCTTT
TRBV9	TRBJ1-1	NA	NA	CASSPRQEMNTEAFF	TGTGCCAGCAGCCCCCGACAGGAGATGAACACTGAAGCTTTCTTT
TRBV27	TRBJ2-5	NA	NA	CASSPQIGAPQETQYF	TGTGCCAGCAGCCCACAAATTGGGGCTCCACAAGAGACCCAGTACTTC
TRBV14	TRBJ2-1	TRBD2	NA	CASSPRGSTYNEQFF	TGTGCCAGCAGCCCCCGCGGGAGCACCTACAATGAGCAGTTCTTC
TRBV4-2	TRBJ2-7	NA	once	CASSLDVNEQYF	TGTGCCAGCAGCTTAGACGTCAACGAGCAGTACTTC
TRBV30	TRBJ1-1	NA	NA	CAWSVGAWTEAFF	TGTGCCTGGAGTGTAGGCGCGTGGACTGAAGCTTTCTTT
TRBV24-1	TRBJ2-3	TRBD1	NA	CATSAQGAYTQYF	TGTGCCACCAGTGCCCAGGGGGCGTATACGCAGTATTTT
TRBV5-1	TRBJ2-7	NA	NA	CASSPEGTSPYEQYF	TGCGCCAGCAGCCCGGAAGGGACCAGCCCCTACGAGCAGTACTTC
TRBV10-3	TRBJ2-7	NA	NA	CATTASYEQYF	TGTGCCACGACAGCCTCCTACGAGCAGTACTTC
TRBV19	TRBJ2-7	TRBD2	NA	CASSLSGSGIYEQYF	TGTGCCAGTAGCCTTAGCGGGAGCGGGATCTACGAGCAGTACTTC
TRBV28	TRBJ2-7	NA	NA	CASSRQPSYEQYF	TGTGCCAGCAGTCGACAGCCCTCCTACGAGCAGTACTTC
TRBV28	TRBJ1-2	TRBD1	NA	CASSSPPKFTGGVGYTF	TGTGCCAGCAGTTCCCCACCCAAATTCACAGGGGGCGTTGGCTACACCTTC
TRBV11-2	TRBJ1-2	TRBD1	NA	CASSLDRVGYTF	TGTGCCAGCAGCTTGGACAGGGTGGGCTACACCTTC
TRBV6-1	TRBJ2-3	TRBD2	NA	CASSALTSGVGDTQYF	TGTGCCAGCAGTGCCTTGACTAGCGGGGTGGGAGATACGCAGTATTTT
TRBV27	TRBJ2-1	TRBD2	NA	CASSLSGGSNLLNEQFF	TGTGCCAGCAGTTTATCGGGGGGGAGCAATCTCCTGAATGAGCAGTTCTTC
TRBV6-5	TRBJ2-7	NA	NA	CARVSTRYEQYF	TGTGCCAGGGTTTCTACTCGGTACGAGCAGTACTTC
TRBV2	TRBJ1-2	TRBD1	NA	CASSEALRDSPYGYTF	TGTGCCAGCAGTGAAGCGCTTCGGGACAGCCCCTATGGCTACACCTTC
TRBV9	TRBJ2-3	NA	NA	CASSVGAGSGTDTQYF	TGTGCCAGCAGCGTCGGTGCAGGGTCAGGCACAGATACGCAGTATTTT
TRBV28	TRBJ1-1	NA	once	CASSLMGIKTEAFF	TGTGCCAGCAGTTTAATGGGGATAAAGACTGAAGCTTTCTTT
TRBV28	TRBJ2-7	TRBD1	NA	CASSLNYRGEQYF	TGTGCCAGCAGTTTAAACTACAGGGGCGAGCAGTACTTC
TRBV3-1/TRBV3-2	TRBJ2-7	NA	NA	CASSGYVNEQYF	TGTGCCAGCAGCGGGTACGTGAACGAGCAGTACTTC
TRBV28	TRBJ2-1	TRBD2	NA	CASTFAGGRANNEQFF	TGTGCCAGCACCTTCGCGGGGGGGAGGGCCAACAATGAGCAGTTCTTC
TRBV5-1	TRBJ1-2	NA	few	CASSLGTDRGYTF	TGCGCCAGCAGCTTGGGGACTGATCGAGGCTACACCTTC
TRBV29-1	TRBJ1-2	TRBD1	once	CSAGTDPGGYTF	TGCAGCGCCGGGACAGATCCGGGTGGCTACACCTTC
TRBV11-3	TRBJ2-1	TRBD2	NA	CASSQGLEGGEQFF	TGTGCCAGCAGCCAGGGACTAGAGGGGGGCGAGCAGTTCTTC
TRBV6-5	TRBJ2-1	NA	NA	CASTNRLSSYNEQFF	TGTGCCAGCACCAACAGGCTCAGCTCCTACAATGAGCAGTTCTTC
TRBV29-1	TRBJ2-5	TRBD1	NA	CSARTGTAETQYF	TGCAGCGCTCGAACTGGGACAGCAGAGACCCAGTACTTC
TRBV19	TRBJ1-1	NA	NA	CASSPAENTEAFF	TGTGCCAGTAGCCCGGCCGAGAACACTGAAGCTTTCTTT
TRBV24-1	TRBJ2-2	TRBD2	NA	CATSEGRERGGELFF	TGTGCCACCAGTGAGGGGCGGGAGCGAGGCGGGGAGCTGTTTTTT
TRBV9	TRBJ2-7	NA	NA	CASSALSSSYEQYF	TGTGCCAGCAGCGCCCTATCGAGCTCCTACGAGCAGTACTTC
TRBV6-5	TRBJ1-6	TRBD1	NA	CASKTGGTPGPLHF	TGTGCCAGCAAGACAGGGGGCACTCCAGGGCCCCTCCACTTT